The 14 T cell receptor beta chains reported below all come from one sample, sequenced in a study of T cells in women clearing cervical HPV infection. The repertoire was sequenced with immunoSEQ multiplex PCR; TCRdb's copy has only in-frame clones and lacks some. The listing contains approximately 44,000 clones. Source material: blood buffy coat. These receptors came from a woman aged 18-69 years with a cervical HPV16 infection that either progressed to CIN3+ or cleared (not recorded which).

Details on this clone: The read halts 3 residues ahead of the CDR3 end, with the missing end drawn from the germline J gene. The genes are TRBV29-1 and TRBJ1-2; no reliable D call. Trimming took 8 bases from V and 3 from J, leaving 13 bases between them. This CDR3 is 12 amino acids long. CDR1 is SQVTM, CDR2 ANQGSEA, per germline. The CDR3 is CSSFEGYYGYTF. CDR3 DNA (partial): TGCAGCTCCTTTGAGGGCTACTATGGC.

In regard to this clone: The read halts 3 residues ahead of the CDR3 end, with the missing end drawn from the germline J gene. V gene TRBV5-1 combines with J gene TRBJ2-1; TRBD2 matches 13 bases. The V and J ends lost 4 bases and 8 bases, in that order; junction bases with no gene match: 12. Germline V gene sequence: CDR1 SGHRS, CDR2 YFSETQ. The CDR3 spans 17 residues. Here the CDR3 reads CASSGALAGGPSDEQFF. CDR3 DNA (partial): TGCGCCAGCAGCGGAGCACTAGCGGGAGGGCCTAGCGATGAG.

Note on this clone: The CDR3 is cut off 3 residues early in the read; its end comes from the germline J gene. The rearrangement uses TRBV18 and TRBJ2-5; 11 bases are a match to TRBD2. This CDR3 has 14 amino acids. Trimming cost V 3 bases and J 3 bases; bases outside gene matches: 0. Germline CDR1 is KGHSH and CDR2 is LQKENI. The DNA read from the CDR3 is TGTGCCAGCTCACCGGGACTAGCGGAAGAGACC. Amino acid sequence: CASSPGLAEET. Given in full, the CDR3 is CASSPGLAEETQYF.

The CDR3 sequence is CASSFSQVNYGYTF. CDR3 DNA, as far as it was read: TGTGCCAGCAGCTTCTCTCAGGTGAACTATGGC. The chain is built from TRBV7-9 and TRBJ1-2; D call uncertain. The read finishes 3 residues shy of the CDR3 end, and the germline J gene is used to complete it. The V and J ends lost 3 bases and 2 bases respectively, with 10 bases between them. The length of the CDR3 is 14 residues. The germline gives CDR1 SEHNR, CDR2 FQNEAQ (reference sequence).

Incomplete CDR3 DNA: TGTGCCAGCAGCTTAGCCTCCTTTAACTATGGT. This sequence encodes CASSLASFNYG. The CDR3 in its entirety is CASSLASFNYGQYF. V and J are TRBV7-8 and TRBJ2-4; D ambiguous. The CDR3 end lies 3 residues beyond the end of the read and is filled in from the germline J gene. CDR1 is SGHVS, CDR2 FQNEAQ, per germline. The CDR3 has 14 residues.

Details on this clone: The CDR3 goes on 3 residues after the read ends, and that part is filled in from the germline J gene. V and J are TRBV28 and TRBJ2-1, with unresolved D. The CDR3 runs to 16 residues. Germline CDR1 MDHEN, CDR2 SYDVKM. Trimming shortened V by 6 bases and J by 0 bases, and 15 bases separated the two germline ends. CDR3 loop: CASSPMGPSSYNEQFF. The sequenced CDR3 bases are TGTGCCAGCAGCCCCATGGGCCCAAGCTCCTACAATGAG.

A note on this clone: The read finishes 3 residues shy of the CDR3 end, and the germline J gene is used to complete it. The rearrangement uses TRBV28 and TRBJ1-6; 10 nucleotides align to TRBD1. The trim removed 5 bases at V and 8 bases at J, leaving 6 bases unmatched. Germline assignment: CDR1 MDHEN and CDR2 SYDVKM. This CDR3 is built from 15 residues. CDR3 amino acids: CASSPRQGADSPLHF. The covered CDR3 bases are TGTGCCAGCAGTCCAAGACAGGGGGCGGATTCACCC.

A word on this clone: The read ends 3 residues early relative to the CDR3; the germline J gene fills the gap. The chain uses TRBV7-9 and TRBJ2-3, with D hard to call. CDR1 and CDR2 from the germline V gene are SEHNR and FQNEAQ (reference sequence). The CDR3 is 13 residues long. V was pared by 3 bases and J by 5 bases, with 9 bases between. This CDR3 is CASSFGNGDTQYF. CDR3 DNA, as far as it was read: TGTGCCAGCAGCTTTGGTAACGGAGATACG.

For this clone: The CDR3 end falls 3 residues outside the read, so it is completed with the germline J gene. The rearrangement joins TRBV7-3 to TRBJ2-3; 8 bases align to TRBD2. The CDR3 has 14 amino acids. Germline V CDR1 and CDR2: SGHTA, FQGTGA. The CDR3 here is CASSPGGGLRPQYF. CDR3 bases read: TGTGCCAGCAGCCCCGGGGGGGGGCTGCGGCCG.

A note on this clone: The read is 3 residues too short to cover the CDR3 end, so that end is filled in from the germline J gene. The J gene is TRBJ2-5, the V gene TRBV20-1; weak D call: TRBD1 (5 bases). The germline V and J ends were trimmed by 6 bases and 1 base, with 12 bases remaining between them. The germline CDR1 and CDR2 sequences are DFQATT and SNEGSKA (reference sequence). The CDR3 is 13 amino acids. CDR3 bases read: TGCAGTGCCACGGACACCGCCCAAGAGACC. Amino acid sequence: CSATDTAQET. From start to end, the CDR3 is CSATDTAQETQYF.

With respect to this clone: The CDR3 extends 3 residues past the end of the read, so its final part is completed from the germline J gene. The chain couples TRBV20-1 to TRBJ1-4; weak D call: TRBD1 (6 bases). CDR1 is DFQATT and CDR2 is SNEGSKA in the germline V gene (reference sequence). CDR3 length: 16 amino acids. This chain's CDR3 is CSGARDTSSGANVLFF. The covered CDR3 bases are TGCAGTGGGGCCCGGGACACAAGCTCTGGGGCCAACGTA.

A remark on this clone: Sequencing ends 3 residues short of the CDR3 end; the germline J gene provides the rest. This sequence joins TRBV19 and TRBJ2-3, with D perhaps TRBD1 (6 bases). Germline loops: CDR1 LNHDA, CDR2 SQIVND (reference sequence). The length of the CDR3 is 13 residues. The CDR3 sequence: CASSILRGETQYF. Incomplete CDR3 DNA: TGTGCCAGTAGTATTCTCAGGGGAGAGACG.

Note on this clone: The read ends 3 residues shy of where the CDR3 ends; the end is completed using the germline J gene. V is TRBV30 and J is TRBJ1-3, with no clear D. V was shortened by 0 bases and J by 0 bases, with 3 bases between the two germline ends. CDR3 length: 13 amino acids. Per germline, CDR1 GTSNPN and CDR2 SVGIG (reference sequence). The CDR3 bases that were read are TGTGCCTGGAGTGTGTACTCTGGAAACACC. Its protein product is CAWSVYSGNT. The full CDR3 is CAWSVYSGNTIYF.

With regard to this clone: The CDR3 is cut off 3 residues early in the read; its end comes from the germline J gene. The chain joins TRBV18 to TRBJ2-4; D assignment may be TRBD1 or TRBD2 (5 bases each). Germline V gene lookup returns CDR1 KGHSH and CDR2 LQKENI. The CDR3 has 14 amino acids. The CDR3 region is CASSSQEDNYGQYF. The DNA read from the CDR3 is TGTGCCAGCTCGTCACAGGAGGATAACTATGGT.